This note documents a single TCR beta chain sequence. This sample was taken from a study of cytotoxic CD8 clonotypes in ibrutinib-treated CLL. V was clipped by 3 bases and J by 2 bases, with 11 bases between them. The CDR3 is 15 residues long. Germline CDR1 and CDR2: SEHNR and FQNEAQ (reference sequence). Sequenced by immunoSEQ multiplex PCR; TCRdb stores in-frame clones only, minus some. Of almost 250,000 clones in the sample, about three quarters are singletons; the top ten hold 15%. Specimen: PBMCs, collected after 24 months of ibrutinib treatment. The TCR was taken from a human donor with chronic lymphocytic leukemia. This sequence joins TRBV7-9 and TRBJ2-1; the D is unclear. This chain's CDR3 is CASSFFYMTYNEQFF. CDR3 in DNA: TGTGCCAGCAGCTTTTTTTATATGACCTACAATGAGCAGTTCTTC.